A selection of T cell receptor beta chains follows, all from one sample in a study of Graves' ophthalmopathy and Graves' hyperthyroidism. MiXCR, applied by TCRdb to the multiplex PCR reads, yields one record per CDR3 protein. The sample holds roughly 400,000 distinct CDR3 sequences; just over 15% are singletons and the top ten take 5.5% to 7%. Sequencing input: peripheral blood. These receptor sequences come from a young woman with stable Graves' hyperthyroidism. The CDR3 runs from the conserved cysteine through the conserved F or W. A D gene is named only where the DNA matches it firmly. Size values are once, few and many counts, or a class for expanded clones, and some rows have none.

j_call clone_size d_call v_call cdr3_nt cdr3_aa
TRBJ1-1 many NA TRBV29-1 TGCAGCGTTCATTGGGGGGACAACACTGAAGCTTTCTTT CSVHWGDNTEAFF
TRBJ2-5 many NA TRBV6-1 TGTGCCAGCAGAATGGCTGAGACCCAGTACTTC CASRMAETQYF
TRBJ2-6 many TRBD1 TRBV6-2/TRBV6-3 TGTGCCAGCAGTTACCCCCGGGACAGGAGTTCATTAAGCTCTGGGGCCAACGTCCTGACTTTC CASSYPRDRSSLSSGANVLTF
TRBJ1-1 many TRBD1 TRBV7-3 TGTGCCAGCAGCCGAGACAGGGGGGCTGAAGCTTTCTTT CASSRDRGAEAFF
TRBJ2-5 few NA TRBV18 TGTGCCAGCTCACCAATCCCACACGGGCAGACCCAGTACTTC CASSPIPHGQTQYF
TRBJ1-1 many TRBD1 TRBV19 TGTGCCAGTAGTGTTGGGACAGGTTTCACTGAAGCTTTCTTT CASSVGTGFTEAFF
TRBJ1-2 many TRBD1 TRBV12-3/TRBV12-4 TGTGCCAGCAGTTTGTCAGGGGGCTCCTATGGCTACACCTTC CASSLSGGSYGYTF
TRBJ2-7 many TRBD2 TRBV15 TGTGCCACCAGCGGAGCAGGCAGGTGGGGGGGTGAGCAGTACTTC CATSGAGRWGGEQYF
TRBJ2-7 many NA TRBV19 TGTGCCAGTAGTATAGGAGGCGGAGCCCTGGCCTACGAGCAGTACTTC CASSIGGGALAYEQYF
TRBJ2-7 once TRBD2 TRBV14 TGTGCCAGCAGCCAGAGGATGACAGCGGGACCTGACTTC CASSQRMTAGPDF
TRBJ2-7 many TRBD1 TRBV11-2 TGTGCCAGCAGCTCCCAAACAGGGGGTATTGGGGTGGGGCAGTACTTC CASSSQTGGIGVGQYF
TRBJ1-1 many NA TRBV6-2/TRBV6-3 TGTGCCAGCAGTGCGGATCGGTTTCGTTTCTTT CASSADRFRFF
TRBJ1-5 many TRBD1 TRBV19 TGTGCCAGTAGCCGACAGGGGGACCTTGGGCCCCAGCATTTT CASSRQGDLGPQHF
TRBJ1-2 many NA TRBV29-1 TGCAGCGTTGCCACCAGAGGCTTTAACTATGGCTACACCTTC CSVATRGFNYGYTF
TRBJ1-1 many TRBD1 TRBV7-9 TGTGCCAGCAGCCCCCAGGGGACAGGGGGCGTAGGAGCTTTCTTT CASSPQGTGGVGAFF
TRBJ2-7 few NA TRBV5-8 TGTGCCAGCAGCTATCATGAAAAATACGAGCAGTACTTC CASSYHEKYEQYF
TRBJ1-6 many NA TRBV7-8 TGTGCCAGCAGCCCATTTAATTCACCCCTCCACTTT CASSPFNSPLHF
TRBJ2-7 NA NA TRBV27 TGTGCCAGCAGTAATCCGGACCGACACTACGAGCAGTACTTC CASSNPDRHYEQYF
TRBJ1-1 NA TRBD1 TRBV5-1 TGCGCCAGCAGCCCTGACAGGGGAGTTGCTTTCTTT CASSPDRGVAFF
TRBJ1-1 few NA TRBV11-1 TGTGCCAGCAGCCCAACGAGGGGGGGGCAAAACACTGAAGCTTTCTTT CASSPTRGGQNTEAFF
TRBJ1-2 few TRBD1 TRBV7-2 TGTGCCAGCAGCCTACCAGGGGGGGACTATGGCTACACCTTC CASSLPGGDYGYTF
TRBJ1-1 NA TRBD1 TRBV4-1 TGCGCCAGCAGCCACGGACAGGATAACACTGAAGCTTTCTTT CASSHGQDNTEAFF
TRBJ2-5 many NA TRBV11-3 TGTGCCAGCAGCTTAATAGTGGGGGAGACCCAGTACTTC CASSLIVGETQYF
TRBJ2-2 many NA TRBV6-5 TGTGCCAGCAGTTGGTCGACGGGCACCGGGGAGCTGTTTTTT CASSWSTGTGELFF
TRBJ1-2 many NA TRBV2 TGTGCCAGCAGTGGAGGAACAGGGTTGGGCTATGGCTACACCTTC CASSGGTGLGYGYTF
TRBJ2-7 NA NA TRBV6-1 TGTGCCAGCAGCGCGTTTGGAGAGCAGTACTTC CASSAFGEQYF
TRBJ1-3 many NA TRBV20-1 TGCAGTGCCCCTCGAGGAAACACCATATATTTT CSAPRGNTIYF
TRBJ1-1 many NA TRBV20-1 TGCAGTGCTAGAGATCTGGACATTGTGAACACTGAAGCTTTCTTT CSARDLDIVNTEAFF
TRBJ1-2 many NA TRBV20-1 TGCAGTGCCAAGCCACAGGGCTACACCTTC CSAKPQGYTF
TRBJ1-5 many TRBD1 TRBV6-4 TGTGCCTCCTCATATGTGGGATGGGCAGGGGGAGAGAAGGGCAATCAGCCCCAGCATTTT CASSYVGWAGGEKGNQPQHF
TRBJ2-7 many TRBD2 TRBV19 TGTGCCAGTAGACCTGGAGGCGGGGGGGTTCCGGTCGAGCAGTACTTC CASRPGGGGVPVEQYF
TRBJ2-7 many TRBD1 TRBV10-1 TGCGCCAGCTCGAGCGGCACAGGGGCCACCTACGAGCAGTACTTC CASSSGTGATYEQYF
TRBJ2-2 once NA TRBV15 TGTGCCACCAGCAGAGGGTTGTGTACCGTTGGGGAGCTGTTTTTT CATSRGLCTVGELFF
TRBJ2-5 many TRBD2 TRBV15 TGTGCCACCAGCAGCCCCGGGACTAGCGGGGAAGAGACCCAGTACTTC CATSSPGTSGEETQYF
TRBJ1-2 many NA TRBV14 TGTGCCAGCAGCCAAGGTTCCCAGTATGGCTACACCTTC CASSQGSQYGYTF
TRBJ1-1 many NA TRBV13 TGTGCCAGCAGCTTATTCACTTTGAACACTGAAGCTTTCTTT CASSLFTLNTEAFF
TRBJ2-7 NA NA TRBV11-2 TGTGCCAGCAGCTTAGACCGACAGTACGAGCAGTACTTC CASSLDRQYEQYF
TRBJ2-6 NA NA TRBV6-1 TGTGCCAGCAGCAAGTCCTCTGGGGCCAACGTCCTGACTTTC CASSKSSGANVLTF
TRBJ1-1 many NA TRBV4-1 TGCGCCAGCAGCCAAGTCCTCATGAACACTGAAGCTTTCTTT CASSQVLMNTEAFF
TRBJ1-1 many NA TRBV7-3 TGTGCCAGCAGCTTCGGGGGGGCGACTGAAGCTTTCTTT CASSFGGATEAFF
TRBJ1-2 NA NA TRBV6-2/TRBV6-3 TGTGCCAGCAGTTACTCGATTCAGGACGATACCTATGGCTACACCTTC CASSYSIQDDTYGYTF
TRBJ1-1 many NA TRBV20-1 TGCAGTGCTAGCGACAACCTCAGGAGGAACACTGAAGCTTTCTTT CSASDNLRRNTEAFF
TRBJ2-7 many NA TRBV6-2/TRBV6-3 TGTGCCAGCAGCCAAAACAGGGCTTTGCGGGACTACGAGCAGTACTTC CASSQNRALRDYEQYF
TRBJ1-1 many NA TRBV20-1 TGCAGTGCTAGAGAAGGGGGGTTGGGCACTGAAGCTTTCTTT CSAREGGLGTEAFF
TRBJ1-5 many NA TRBV19 TGTGCCAGTAGTGACATAAATCAGCCCCAGCATTTT CASSDINQPQHF
TRBJ1-2 many NA TRBV6-1 TGTGCCAGCAGTGAGGGTCCGGAGACCTATGGCTACACCTTC CASSEGPETYGYTF
TRBJ1-3 few NA TRBV27 TGTGCCAGCAGTTTATCCTGGGGCTCTGGAAACACCATATATTTT CASSLSWGSGNTIYF
TRBJ2-3 many TRBD2 TRBV27 TGTGCCAGCAGACTAGCGGGGGTGGATACGCAGTATTTT CASRLAGVDTQYF
TRBJ1-3 many NA TRBV6-1 TGTGCCACCGGGGAGCGTCTCTCTGGAAACACCATATATTTT CATGERLSGNTIYF
TRBJ1-5 few TRBD1 TRBV24-1 TGTGCCACCAGTGATTCCCCCGCCGGGACAGGGGATATACAGCCCCAGCATTTT CATSDSPAGTGDIQPQHF
TRBJ1-5 many NA TRBV10-2 TGCGCCAGCAGTGAGAGGGGGTTAGGCAATCAGCCCCAGCATTTT CASSERGLGNQPQHF
TRBJ1-2 NA NA TRBV18 TGTGCCAGCTCACCACCGGGGTTGGAGGGATACGGCTACACCTTC CASSPPGLEGYGYTF
TRBJ2-7 many NA TRBV5-1 TGCGCCAGCAGCGGGGAAACCTACGAGCAGTACTTC CASSGETYEQYF
TRBJ1-1 many TRBD1 TRBV27 TGTGCCAGCAGTCTTAGACTCGTCGGGACAGGGACCACTGAAGCTTTCTTT CASSLRLVGTGTTEAFF
TRBJ2-7 many NA TRBV12-3/TRBV12-4 TGTGCCAGCAGTCAATCCTACGAGCAGTACTTC CASSQSYEQYF
TRBJ2-5 many NA TRBV5-6 TGTGCCAGCAGTGACGGCCGATCGAAGACCCAGTACTTC CASSDGRSKTQYF
TRBJ2-7 NA TRBD1 TRBV6-1 TGTGCCAGCAGGGGACAGATTCTTAGCTCCTACGAGCAGTACTTC CASRGQILSSYEQYF